The rows below give T cell receptor beta chains drawn from one sample of a study of blood T cells in healthy people across ages. TCRdb itself ran the 5' RACE reads through MiXCR, one entry per CDR3 protein. This sample has about 620,000 distinct CDR3 sequences, with 40% to 65% found just once. Sequencing was performed on blood. These receptors were taken from an elderly woman in good health. CDR3s include the opening cysteine and the closing phenylalanine or tryptophan.

>TRBJ1-1|TRBV2
CASSDGQGDTEAFF
>TRBJ1-4|TRBV20-1
CSAPASTATNEKLFF
>TRBJ1-5|TRBV30
CAWSRIVAGDVSNQPQHF
>TRBJ2-7|TRBV10-3
CAISESVTSGDNEQYF
>.|TRBV7-2
CASSYAGQGRYEQYF
>TRBJ2-1|TRBV12-3/TRBV12-4
CASSFWDWYEQFF
>TRBJ1-2|TRBV9
CASSVGGGDGYGYTF
>TRBJ2-5|TRBV15
CATSRGLASETQYF
>TRBJ1-1|TRBV3-1
CASSHADIEAFF
>TRBJ2-1|TRBV5-1
CASSLSGLPQETQFF
>TRBJ1-4|TRBV5-1
CASSAGRRTTNEKLFF
>TRBJ1-6|TRBV9
CACSVGGSPLHF
>TRBJ2-1|TRBV11-2
CTSSTTSGSNEQFF
>TRBJ2-5|TRBV29-1
CSVGNVETQYF
>TRBJ1-1|TRBV7-9
CASTPLNTEAFF
>TRBJ1-2|TRBV20-1
CSARDRGEFGGYTF
>TRBJ1-6|TRBV10-2
CASSEVGGVSPLHF
>TRBJ1-1|TRBV12-3/TRBV12-4
CASSFRQHTEAFF
>TRBJ1-2|TRBV2
CASSPGTVRPNYGYTF
>TRBJ1-1|TRBV5-1
CASSYAEGNTEAFF
>TRBJ2-1|TRBV28
CASSLGWGEQFF
>TRBJ2-2|TRBV7-3
CASSLYRGRKLFF
>TRBJ2-1|TRBV3-1
CASSLTSGGEQFF
>TRBJ1-2|TRBV27
CASCGTGERDYGYTF
>TRBJ2-3|TRBV9
CASSFRAPVADTQYF
>TRBJ2-3|TRBV12-3/TRBV12-4
CASSRDRYGTDTQYF
>TRBJ2-7|TRBV6-6
CASSYSRFDEQYF
>TRBJ2-7|TRBV25-1
CASSEYRYEQYF
>TRBJ2-5|TRBV5-1
CASSFRITGGLNEQYF
>TRBJ1-1|TRBV30
CAWSALIEAFF
>TRBJ2-3|TRBV12-3/TRBV12-4
CASSLASRNQDTQYF
>TRBJ2-5|TRBV27
CASSFPERGLSYNEQYF
>TRBJ2-7|TRBV4-1
CASSQDLTEQYF
>TRBJ2-3|TRBV7-3
CASSLMGGDTDTQYF
>TRBJ2-5|TRBV21-1
CASSNRCEGQETQYF
>TRBJ2-1|TRBV6-1
CASSESGLAVFSSYNEQFF
>TRBJ2-1|TRBV20-1
CSASRLGGSYNEQFF
>TRBJ1-6|TRBV2
CASNKDSSPLHF
>TRBJ1-2|TRBV9
CASSVSPGYMGYTF
>TRBJ2-1|TRBV5-1
CASAIPGQNNEQFF